The TCR beta chain described here comes from a study of T cells in Graves' hyperthyroidism and ophthalmopathy. General observations from the study: Before onset, by a median of approximately 6.2 months, the model predicted ophthalmopathy. The majority of expanded thyroid clonotypes above 0.001 also appeared in blood.

Amplification of TCR beta CDR3 regions used RNA as the template. The study used the HTBI primer set for a first-round RT-PCR of the TCR CDR3. TCRdb re-called the multiplex PCR reads with MiXCR, one entry per CDR3 protein. The data hold 300,000 to 400,000 distinct CDR3 sequences, with more than 11% observed a single time. This CDR3 has 19 residues. Germline V CDR1 and CDR2: DFQATT, SNEGSKA (reference sequence). V was pared by 0 bases and J by 0 bases, with 24 bases between. Hyperthyroidism of Graves' type that showed no ophthalmopathy progression within 18 months was stable. The hyperthyroidism patients had all been newly diagnosed, and their disease duration was under 2 months. Their ages ranged from 18 to 65 years. This clonotype was seen more than once but under ten times. What it binds is unknown.

The receptor was isolated from a woman in her twenties or thirties with Graves' hyperthyroidism. V is TRBV20-1 and J is TRBJ2-7, with D possibly being TRBD1 or TRBD2 (5 bases each). Sequenced input: blood. The CDR3 sequence: CSARDHPPPGDRSSYEQYF. The CDR3 coding sequence is TGCAGTGCTAGAGACCATCCCCCCCCTGGGGACCGTAGCTCCTACGAGCAGTACTTC.